Below, 7 T cell receptor beta chains from the same sample are listed, as sequenced in a study of spatial heterogeneity in lung cancer. Time point specified: sample taken at primary tumor resection. Sequencing was performed on whole RNA extracted from tumor and nontumor lung tissue, or from frozen PBMC, and the material was left unsorted. Via MiXCR, TCRdb re-called the 5' RACE reads, giving one row per CDR3 protein. The sample lists 30,000 to 40,000 distinct CDR3 sequences, around 5.5% seen once, with about a quarter in the top ten. The specimen comprised PBMCs, sampled at surgery. Receptor source: a female donor with early-stage non-small cell lung cancer.

This clonotype was seen a few times. The chain combines TRBV7-8 with TRBJ2-1; no firm D call. The CDR3 is 14 residues long. From germline, CDR1 is SGHVS and CDR2 FQNEAQ. The V end lost 1 base, the J end lost 2 bases, and 6 bases lay between the germline ends. CDR3 loop: CASSLVAPYNEQFF. The CDR3 nucleotides are TGTGCCAGCAGCTTAGTAGCACCCTACAATGAGCAGTTCTTC.

Ten or more counts support this clonotype. The rearrangement uses TRBV20-1 and TRBJ1-5; 9 bases map to TRBD1. This CDR3 comprises 16 residues. Losses at the gene ends were 8 bases for V and 9 bases for J; bases not matched to a gene: 20. Germline CDR1 is DFQATT and CDR2 is SNEGSKA (reference sequence). CDR3 loop: CSTSGTGSAGDSPQHF. The CDR3 nucleotides are TGCAGTACCTCCGGGACAGGGTCGGCCGGGGATTCGCCCCAGCATTTT.

The V and J genes are TRBV11-3 and TRBJ2-1; 8 nucleotides agree with TRBD2. CDR3 length equals 15 residues. Germline V gene lookup returns CDR1 SGHNT and CDR2 YENEEA. Trimming cost V 1 base and J 5 bases; bases outside gene matches: 4. The DNA for the CDR3 is TGTGCCAGCAGCTTAGGCGGGGGGAGCCACAATGAGCAGTTCTTC. Amino acids: CASSLGGGSHNEQFF.

In this sample, this clonotype turned up many times. The chain has TRBV28 and TRBJ2-5, with D perhaps TRBD1 (6 bases). Germline V lookup: CDR1 MDHEN, CDR2 SYDVKM. This CDR3 contains 14 residues. V lost 5 bases to trimming and J lost 3 bases, with 13 bases between them. The CDR3 loop reads CASSPSPGEETQYF. The CDR3 nucleotides are TGTGCCAGCAGTCCAAGTCCAGGGGAAGAGACCCAGTACTTC.

This clonotype was counted a few times. The V call is TRBV6-2 or TRBV6-3, the J call TRBJ1-6; D gene uncertain. V was clipped by 2 bases and J by 10 bases, with 3 bases between them. Germline CDR1 reads MNHEY; CDR2 reads SVGEGT. The CDR3 runs to 11 residues. The CDR3 bases are TGTGCCAGCAGTTACCCGTCACCCCTCCACTTT. Translated, it gives CASSYPSPLHF.

Ten or more counts support this clonotype. This chain links TRBV5-1 with TRBJ2-6, with D unresolved. CDR3 length: 15 amino acids. Trimming cost V 0 bases and J 0 bases, with 4 bases left between them. Per the germline V gene, CDR1 is SGHRS and CDR2 is YFSETQ. The CDR3 loop reads CASSLGVSGANVLTF. Written as DNA, the CDR3 is TGCGCCAGCAGCTTGGGGGTCTCTGGGGCCAACGTCCTGACTTTC.

The chain has TRBV12-3 or TRBV12-4 and TRBJ1-5; D unclear. The CDR3 extends over 13 amino acids. V was pared by 5 bases and J by 2 bases, with 7 bases between. The CDR3 nucleotides are TGTGCCAGCAGTCCAGCGGGCAATCAGCCCCAGCATTTT. The encoded protein is CASSPAGNQPQHF.